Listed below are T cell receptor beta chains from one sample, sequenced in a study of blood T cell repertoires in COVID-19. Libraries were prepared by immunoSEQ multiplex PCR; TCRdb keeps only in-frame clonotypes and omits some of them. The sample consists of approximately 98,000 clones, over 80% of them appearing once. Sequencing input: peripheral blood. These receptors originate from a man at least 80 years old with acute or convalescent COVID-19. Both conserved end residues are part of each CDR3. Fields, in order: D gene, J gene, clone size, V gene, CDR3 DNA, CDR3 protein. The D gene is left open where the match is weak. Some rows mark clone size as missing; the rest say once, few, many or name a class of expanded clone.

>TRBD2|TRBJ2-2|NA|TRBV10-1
TGCGCCAGCAGCCCGGGACTAGCCGGCACCGGGGAGCTGTTTTTT
CASSPGLAGTGELFF
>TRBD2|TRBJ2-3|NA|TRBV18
TGTGCCAGCTCACTCTCTAGCGGGAGGCTCACAGATACGCAGTATTTT
CASSLSSGRLTDTQYF
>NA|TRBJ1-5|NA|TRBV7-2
TGTGCCAGCAGCAGAACAGGGACCACTAGCAATCAGCCCCAGCATTTT
CASSRTGTTSNQPQHF
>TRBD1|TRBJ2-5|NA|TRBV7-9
TGTGCCAGCAGCTTGCCGACAGGGGGCGCCCCCCGAGAGACCCAGTACTTC
CASSLPTGGAPRETQYF
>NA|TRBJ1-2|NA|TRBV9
TGTGCCAGCATTTCCAGTTTTAACTATGGCTACACCTTC
CASISSFNYGYTF
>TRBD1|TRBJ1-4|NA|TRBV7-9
TGTGCCAGCAGCGAAAATCAGGGGGCTGGGGAAAAACTGTTTTTT
CASSENQGAGEKLFF
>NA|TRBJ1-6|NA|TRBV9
TGTGCCAGCAGCGTCAACCCCCGGAGGTCGGAGGATTCACCCCTCCACTTT
CASSVNPRRSEDSPLHF
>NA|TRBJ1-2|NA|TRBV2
TGTGCCAGCAGTGAAGCGCGACAGGCAGCGGGAGGCTACACCTTC
CASSEARQAAGGYTF
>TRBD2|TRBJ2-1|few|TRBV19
TGTGCCAGCTCTACTCCGGGACTAGCTTATAATGAGCAGTTCTTC
CASSTPGLAYNEQFF
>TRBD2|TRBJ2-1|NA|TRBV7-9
TGTGCCAGCAGCTCGGGGACTAGCGGCAATGAGCAGTTCTTC
CASSSGTSGNEQFF
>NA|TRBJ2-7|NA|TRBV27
TGTGCCAGCTCCCGTGGGAGACTAGGGGCCTACGAGCAGTACTTC
CASSRGRLGAYEQYF
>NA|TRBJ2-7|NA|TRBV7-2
TGTGCCAGCGGTCGGTCGGGCGGGGAGCAGTACTTC
CASGRSGGEQYF
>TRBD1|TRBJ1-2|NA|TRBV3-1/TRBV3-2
TGTGCCAGCAGCCAAGGACAGGGGGCATTCTATGGCTACACCTTC
CASSQGQGAFYGYTF
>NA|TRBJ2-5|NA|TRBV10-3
TGTGCCACCGTTATCGGGACGGGAGAAGAGACCCAGTACTTC
CATVIGTGEETQYF
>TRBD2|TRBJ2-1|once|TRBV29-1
TGCAGCGTCCGACCCACTAGCGGGAGGGCCGGTGAGCAGTTCTTC
CSVRPTSGRAGEQFF
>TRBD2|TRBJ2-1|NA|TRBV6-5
TGTGCCAGCAGTCGGAGCGGGAGCACCTACAATGAGCAGTTCTTC
CASSRSGSTYNEQFF
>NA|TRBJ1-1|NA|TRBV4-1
TGCGCCAGCAGCCCCAGGGTTCGCCTAGAAGCTTTCTTT
CASSPRVRLEAFF
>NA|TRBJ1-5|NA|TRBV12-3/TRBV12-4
TGTGCCAGCAGTTTGGGGAGGCAGCGGCCCCAGCATTTT
CASSLGRQRPQHF
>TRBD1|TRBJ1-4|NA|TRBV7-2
TGTGCCAGCAGCTCGACAGGGGGCGGACGGGCTAATGAAAAACTGTTTTTT
CASSSTGGGRANEKLFF
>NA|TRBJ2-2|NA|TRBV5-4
TGTGCCAGCAGCTTGACTAACACAAATTCCGGCGAGCTGTTTTTT
CASSLTNTNSGELFF
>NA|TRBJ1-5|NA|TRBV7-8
TGTGCCAGCAGCTTAGAGGGGGAGGGAAATCAGCCCCAGCATTTT
CASSLEGEGNQPQHF
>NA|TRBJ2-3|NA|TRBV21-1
TGTGCCAGCAGCCGATGGACTAGCGGGTTTCGCACAGATACGCAGTATTTT
CASSRWTSGFRTDTQYF
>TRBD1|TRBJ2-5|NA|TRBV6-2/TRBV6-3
TGTGCCAGCAGTTACAGGGGGCTGCGGCAAGAGACCCAGTACTTC
CASSYRGLRQETQYF
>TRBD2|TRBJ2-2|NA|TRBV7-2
TGTGCCAGCCACACCGGGGGGGCCAACACCGGGGAGCTGTTTTTT
CASHTGGANTGELFF
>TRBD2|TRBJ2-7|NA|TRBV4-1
TGCGCCAGCAGCCAGGGGAGGGCAGCCGAGCAGTACTTC
CASSQGRAAEQYF
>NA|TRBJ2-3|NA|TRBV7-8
TGTGCCAGCAGGCAAAGCGGCACAGATACGCAGTATTTT
CASRQSGTDTQYF
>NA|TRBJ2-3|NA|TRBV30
TGTGCCTGGAGTCCGGGACTCGCAGATACGCAGTATTTT
CAWSPGLADTQYF
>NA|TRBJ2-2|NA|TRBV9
TGTGCCAGCAATGCAGACACCGGGGAGCTGTTTTTT
CASNADTGELFF
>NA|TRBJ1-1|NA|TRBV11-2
TGTGCCAGCAGCTTAGCGTGGGGTTGGGGGACTAGGACTGAAGCTTTCTTT
CASSLAWGWGTRTEAFF
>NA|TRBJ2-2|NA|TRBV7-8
TGTGCCAGCAGCCCTCGGACTTTTACCGGGGAGCTGTTTTTT
CASSPRTFTGELFF
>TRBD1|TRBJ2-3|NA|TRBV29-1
TGCAGCGTCCACACACAGGGGGCGGGAGATACGCAGTATTTT
CSVHTQGAGDTQYF
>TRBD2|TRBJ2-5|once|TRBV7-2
TGTGCCAGCAGCCGTGGGGGACTAGCTAGGGAGACCCAGTACTTC
CASSRGGLARETQYF
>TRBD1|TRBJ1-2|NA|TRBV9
TGTGCCAGCAGCGTAGGTCGGGGACAGGCCGCCTATGGCTACACCTTC
CASSVGRGQAAYGYTF
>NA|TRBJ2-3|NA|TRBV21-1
TGTGCCAGCAGCAAACTTGCGGGGGCCGCCACCAGAAGGTCAGATACGCAGTATTTT
CASSKLAGAATRRSDTQYF
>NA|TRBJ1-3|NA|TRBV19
TGTGCCAGTAACCCCGGGGGTGCTGGAAACACCATATATTTT
CASNPGGAGNTIYF
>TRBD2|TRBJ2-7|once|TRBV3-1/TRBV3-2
TGTGCCAGCAGCCAACGGGGAAGGGGGACTAGCTACGAGCAGTACTTC
CASSQRGRGTSYEQYF
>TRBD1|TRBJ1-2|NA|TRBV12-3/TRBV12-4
TGTGCCAGCAGTGCCGGACAGGGAATGGGCTACACCTTC
CASSAGQGMGYTF
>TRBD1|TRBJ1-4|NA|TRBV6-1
TGTGCCAGCAGTGAAGAGGGCAGGGGGCATGAAAAACTGTTTTTT
CASSEEGRGHEKLFF
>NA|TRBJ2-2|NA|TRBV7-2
TGTGCCAGCAGCTTAGCCCCAGGGGTGAACACCGGGGAGCTGTTTTTT
CASSLAPGVNTGELFF
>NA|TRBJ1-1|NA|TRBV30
TGTGCCTGGAGTAAAGGGGGGAACACTGAAGCTTTCTTT
CAWSKGGNTEAFF
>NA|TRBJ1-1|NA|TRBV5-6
TGTGCCAGCAGCTTTATGCCGACCTGGAGGTCCAACACTGAAGCTTTCTTT
CASSFMPTWRSNTEAFF
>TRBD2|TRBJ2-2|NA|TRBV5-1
TGCGCCAGCAGCTTAAGCGTAGCGGGGACCGGGGAGCTGTTTTTT
CASSLSVAGTGELFF
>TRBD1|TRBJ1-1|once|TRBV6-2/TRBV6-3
TGTGCCAGCACTTACGGGAGGGACAGGGGTTTGAACACTGAAGCTTTCTTT
CASTYGRDRGLNTEAFF
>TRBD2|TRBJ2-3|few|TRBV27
TGTGCCAGCTACGGCGGGGGAGCACGCACAGATACGCAGTATTTT
CASYGGGARTDTQYF
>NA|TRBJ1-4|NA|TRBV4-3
TGCGCCAGCAGCCAAGATTGGACAGCTGCAACTAATGAAAAACTGTTTTTT
CASSQDWTAATNEKLFF
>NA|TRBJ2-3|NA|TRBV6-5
TGTGCCAGCAGGGACAGAACCGGCACAGATACGCAGTATTTT
CASRDRTGTDTQYF